The text below deals with one T cell receptor beta chain. Each CDR3 protein is one row after TCRdb ran MiXCR on the 5' RACE reads. The table records hundreds of thousands of distinct CDR3 sequences, roughly 21% of them present only once. The sample belongs to a study of T cells after yellow fever vaccination. Germline V gene sequence: CDR1 LGHNA, CDR2 YSLEER. CDR3 length equals 16 residues. The V and J ends lost 1 base and 0 bases respectively, with 12 bases between them. J is TRBJ2-5 and V is TRBV4-3; D unresolved. The source material was PBMCs, sampled 15 days after the yellow fever booster vaccination. This clonotype was obtained from a man younger than 40 who received the YFV17D yellow fever vaccine. The CDR3 sequence is CASSQGAPGYQETQYF. CDR3 bases: TGCGCCAGCAGCCAAGGGGCACCCGGGTACCAAGAGACCCAGTACTTC.